This T cell receptor beta chain was recorded in a study of T cells after somatic rescue of genetic block. The germline V gene encodes CDR1 SGDLS and CDR2 YYNGEE. V lost 3 bases and J lost 5; bases outside the gene matches: 6. The CDR3 runs to 14 residues. This clone was counted once. Repertoires were generated with immunoSEQ multiplex PCR, while TCRdb's copy carries only in-frame clones and drops some. The repertoire includes 110,000 or so clones, 75% to 95% of them detected once, and about 1.5% sits in the top ten. Sequencing input: peripheral blood mononuclear cells (PBMCs). This TCR came from a woman aged 18 to 35. The chain recombines TRBV9 with TRBJ2-5; TRBD2 matches 8 bases. CDR3 DNA sequence: TGTGCCAGCAGCGCAGGGAGCGGGGGCGAGACCCAGTACTTC. Translating it yields CASSAGSGGETQYF.